Given below is one T cell receptor beta chain in context. This clone was observed a single time. Its target antigen remains unknown. The junction shows a germline mismatch at one end, possibly a read error. This sample is drawn from a study of beta chain features in type 1 diabetes (dated by TCRdb to the late 2010s). For the study in its entirety: Mean age, gender distribution, total cell number and subset yield did not differ between patients and healthy donors. A total of over 90,000,000 sorted cells were examined across all samples, and a strong correlation was observed between cell number per subset and RNA yield. In the study, recently diagnosed type 1 diabetes patients and matched healthy donors were compared on the TCRB repertoires of their sorted circulating CD4+ T cell subsets. Regulatory and stem cell-like memory subsets were isolated from only 8 patients and about eight healthy donors, whereas naive and central memory subsets came from all 30 or so donors. Study-wide conclusions, independent of this receptor: HLA sub-analyses involved small numbers of individuals, so any influence of HLA type on TCRB rearrangement remained unresolved. PCR may preferentially amplify shorter templates, but because patient and control samples were amplified and corrected together, any resulting skew would affect both groups equally. Sequencing cDNA rather than genomic DNA could over-represent highly expressing activated cells, although activation and CD3 levels did not differ between groups. The naive, central memory and regulatory TCRB repertoires appeared to resemble one another more closely among patients than among healthy donors. At VDJ recombination sites, type 1 diabetes patients had fewer insertions and more deleted nucleotides, which implies abnormalities in thymic rearrangement. In all four CD4+ subsets, TCRB CDR3 length was moderately but significantly shorter in type 1 diabetes patients.

Each donor gave one peripheral blood draw, approximately 120 mL on average, collected into heparinised tubes. A BD FACSAria II was used to sort naive, central memory, regulatory and stem cell-like memory CD4+ T cells with a panel that included CD45RO, CCR7, CD25, CD127, CD95 and CD27. All sorted populations exceeded 95% purity. PBMCs were isolated right away by Lymphoprep density gradient centrifugation and were stained directly, without culture. Samples were stained and sorted in pairs, with one healthy donor and one patient per experiment, so that batch effects were minimized. The entire isolated RNA was reverse transcribed using the High Capacity cDNA Reverse Transcription Kit, and thus expressed TCRB transcripts were sequenced. Deep immunoSEQ sequencing was applied to naive, central memory and regulatory T cell samples, giving an average of approximately 3.8 million total reads per sample. Sorted cells were lysed in RLT buffer, and RNA was extracted using DNase-treated RNeasy Micro or Mini kits according to cell number. To prevent cross-contamination, every cell subset was processed on its own, while patient and healthy donor samples were processed together. The immunoSEQ multiplex PCR was used to amplify TCRB sequences from cDNA, yielding 87-bp fragments that span the CDR3 region. The amplicons were sequenced using the Illumina HiSeq platform. Under the source paper's analysis protocol: Synthetic template baselines were used to correct PCR bias computationally, reads within Hamming distance 2 were collapsed together, and singletons that could not be merged were discarded. Reads were aligned against IMGT to assign V, D and J genes, CDR3 length and insertions or deletions at six rearrangement sites. Within each subset, clonotype counts were normalized to sorted cell number, and only after that were true diversity and Gini coefficients computed with the tcR R package. The overlap coefficient, calculated on TCRB nucleotide sequences, was used to measure repertoire sharing. Out-of-frame TCRB sequences from naive cells were analyzed as a proxy for the pre-selection repertoire. TCRdb limited this immuneACCESS table to in-frame rearrangements with V and J called. A share of clones is missing; checked studies link under half to unresolved V genes, and the rest is unexplained. The V and J calls and clone size were taken over from that table, and D and trimming were inferred from the DNA. In all, the sample holds hundreds of thousands of clones, and approximately 30% of those were seen once. In total, the top ten clones hold 0.06% to 0.07% of the sample.

The CDR3, from cysteine to phenylalanine, totals 14 residues. This entry keeps only the CDR3 DNA: 42 bases, framed from base 1. CDR1 and CDR2 are drawn from the germline V gene (reference sequence): LNHNV, YYDKDF. Recombination joined TRBV15 with TRBJ2-7; no D segment can be confidently identified. The TCR comes from a man aged 18 to 29 in good health. The specimen was naive CD4+ T cells from blood. What the cell subset or site label conveys for this sample: true naive CD4+ T cells. The bases read TGTGCCACCAGCAGAGATCTGGTCTCCCACGAGCAGTACTTC. It is translated as CATSRDLVSHEQYF.